What follows is one TCR beta chain and its context. The data were produced by immunoSEQ multiplex PCR, yet TCRdb's version contains in-frame clones alone and is incomplete. This table has 35,000 or so clones, roughly 89% appearing once. This entry comes from a study of T cell changes during pregnancy in multiple sclerosis. Germline V gene sequence: CDR1 SGHTA, CDR2 FQGNSA. The CDR3 is 15 amino acids. V lost 4 bases to trimming and J lost 2 bases; unmatched junction nucleotides: 8. The chain carries TRBV7-2 and TRBJ2-7, with 7 positions matching TRBD1. The source was CD4+ T cells from peripheral blood mononuclear cells, collected after pregnancy. The origin of this receptor is a female donor in good health, enrolled as a control in a pregnancy study. The DNA for the CDR3 is TGTGCCAGCAGCTACCGGACAGGTCCCACCTACGAGCAGTACTTC. This gives the protein CASSYRTGPTYEQYF.